The 18 T cell receptor beta chains below were found in one sample sequenced in a study of cytomegalovirus exposure and HLA in healthy donors. 60 Vbeta and 13 Jbeta primers were used in PCR. Here immunoSEQ multiplex PCR was the method, and the copy in TCRdb shows in-frame clones only, minus some. The top ten hold around 1.2% of the sample, which has approximately 130,000 clones, 65% to 85% seen once. Sequencing was carried out using PBMCs. These receptors originate from a man in his fifties or sixties in good health and CMV-seronegative.

The count of this clone is one. The chain employs TRBV6-1 and TRBJ2-7; a weak D match, TRBD2 (7 bases). The CDR3 has 15 residues. Trimming stripped 3 bases from V and 0 bases from J, with 12 bases between. The V gene's germline CDR1 is MNHNS and CDR2 SASEGT. DNA of the CDR3: TGTGCCAGCAGTGAGTGGGGGGGCCTCTCCTACGAGCAGTACTTC. This translates into CASSEWGGLSYEQYF.

The chain combines TRBV29-1 with TRBJ2-7, with 9 bases lining up with TRBD1. Germline CDR1 and CDR2: SQVTM and ANQGSEA. The CDR3 totals 16 residues. The V segment lost 7 bases and the J segment 3 bases; nucleotides outside the gene matches: 16. In DNA, the CDR3 is TGCAGCGCCGGGACAGGGTTTTTTTCTAGTGTCTACGAGCAGTACTTC. This codes for CSAGTGFFSSVYEQYF.

The rearrangement uses TRBV11-1 and TRBJ2-2, with TRBD1 matching over 9 bases. With 5 bases clipped from V and 1 base from J, the junction kept 2 bases outside the gene matches. CDR1 and CDR2 from the germline V gene are SGHAT and FQDESV (reference sequence). The CDR3 is made up of 15 amino acids. The CDR3 nucleotides read TGTGCCAGCAGCACGACAGGGGGGAACACCGGGGAGCTGTTTTTT. Protein product: CASSTTGGNTGELFF.

The rearrangement joins TRBV27 to TRBJ2-7, with 7 bases that match TRBD1. The V segment lost 4 bases and the J segment 1 base; nucleotides outside the gene matches: 7. CDR1 is MNHEY and CDR2 is SMNVEV in the germline V gene (reference sequence). The CDR3 loop spans 15 amino acids. The CDR3 reads CASSSWGTESYEQYF. The CDR3 coding sequence is TGTGCCAGCAGTTCATGGGGGACAGAGTCCTACGAGCAGTACTTC.

J is TRBJ2-3 and V is TRBV29-1; TRBD1 is a possible D gene (6 bases). The CDR3 loop spans 13 amino acids. Trimming took 4 bases from V and 4 from J, leaving 12 bases between them. Germline CDR1 and CDR2: SQVTM and ANQGSEA. CDR3 residues: CSVVGAPADTQYF. The CDR3 region has the DNA TGCAGCGTTGTGGGGGCGCCGGCAGATACGCAGTATTTT.

The chain links TRBV10-3 to TRBJ2-1; perhaps TRBD2 as D (5 bases). CDR3 length equals 17 residues. Germline loops: CDR1 ENHRY, CDR2 SYGVKD. Trimming removed 2 bases from V and 4 bases from J, with 18 bases in between. Here the CDR3 reads CAISERLTTQEYNEQFF. In DNA, the CDR3 is TGTGCCATCAGTGAGAGGTTGACTACCCAAGAGTACAATGAGCAGTTCTTC.

The V call is TRBV5-1, the J call TRBJ1-5; 7 bases fit TRBD1. V lost 5 bases, J lost 7 bases, and 9 bases stayed unmatched. The germline gives CDR1 SGHRS, CDR2 YFSETQ. CDR3 size: 14 residues. The DNA for the CDR3 is TGCGCCAGCAGTTCCGGGACAGTAGGCCAGCCCCAGCATTTT. Residues: CASSSGTVGQPQHF.

This chain uses TRBV14 with TRBJ1-1; 8 bases line up with TRBD1. The germline V gene has CDR1 SGHDN and CDR2 FVKESK. V gave up 0 bases and J gave up 8 bases; unmatched junction bases: 5. This CDR3 has 14 amino acids. The CDR3 DNA reads as TGTGCCAGCAGCCAAGAAACAGGGGGTCAGGAAGCTTTCTTT. Its translation is CASSQETGGQEAFF.

The chain couples TRBV2 to TRBJ2-1; TRBD2 matches 12 bases. From germline, CDR1 is SNHLY and CDR2 FYNNEI. CDR3 length: 15 amino acids. V lost 3 bases to trimming and J lost 8 bases; unmatched junction nucleotides: 5. The CDR3 nucleotides read TGTGCCAGCAGTGACGGACTAGCGGGACGACATGAGCAGTTCTTC. This sequence encodes CASSDGLAGRHEQFF.

This chain joins TRBV19 and TRBJ1-1; weak D call: TRBD1 (5 bases). Looked up from germline, CDR1 is LNHDA and CDR2 is SQIVND (reference sequence). The CDR3 is 15 residues long. Trimming shortened V by 4 bases and J by 2 bases, and 14 bases separated the two germline ends. CDR3 DNA: TGTGCCAGTAGTAACGGACAAATCCAAAACACTGAAGCTTTCTTT. Residues: CASSNGQIQNTEAFF.

The genes are TRBV28 and TRBJ2-1; 10 nucleotides match TRBD2. Germline V gene lookup returns CDR1 MDHEN and CDR2 SYDVKM. V lost 5 bases, J lost 7 bases, and 5 bases stayed unmatched. The CDR3 sequence is 14 residues long. The CDR3 reads CASSPRLAGNEQFF. CDR3 nucleotides: TGTGCCAGCAGTCCCCGACTAGCGGGTAATGAGCAGTTCTTC. Drawing the rest from reference TRBV28 and TRBJ2-1, the complete variable domain is DVKVTQSSRYLVKRTGEKVFLECVQDMDHENMFWYRQDPGLGLRLIYFSYDVKMKEKGDIPEGYSVSREKKERFSLILESASTNQTSMYLCASSPRLAGNEQFFGPGTRLTVL.

The V gene is TRBV25-1, the J gene TRBJ2-3, with a weak D call TRBD1 (6 bases). Between the trimmed V and J ends, which lost 5 bases and 10 bases, there was a span of 10 bases. The CDR3 runs 11 residues. Germline CDR1 is MGHDK and CDR2 is SYGVNS. The CDR3 DNA follows: TGTGCCAGCAGTTTACAGGGAGCGCAGTATTTT. The encoded protein is CASSLQGAQYF.

This chain links TRBV7-6 with TRBJ1-1; 9 bases map to TRBD1. There are 15 residues in the CDR3. Per germline, CDR1 SGHVS and CDR2 FNYEAQ. Losses at the gene ends were 5 bases for V and 5 bases for J; bases not matched to a gene: 9. CDR3 in DNA: TGTGCCAGCAGCCACTCGGGACAGGGCAGGACTGAAGCTTTCTTT. It yields the protein CASSHSGQGRTEAFF.

The J gene is TRBJ2-7, the V gene TRBV30; 9 positions agree with TRBD1. Trimming cost V 3 bases and J 12 bases; bases outside gene matches: 12. Germline assignment: CDR1 GTSNPN and CDR2 SVGIG (reference sequence). The CDR3 extends over 13 amino acids. The CDR3 here is CAWSALTGTGMYF. In nucleotides, the CDR3 is TGTGCCTGGAGCGCTCTTACCGGGACAGGGATGTACTTC.

This chain connects TRBV10-3 to TRBJ2-3, with 7 bases fitting TRBD2. The CDR3 consists of 24 residues. With 2 bases clipped from V and 2 bases from J, the junction kept 31 bases outside the gene matches. CDR1 and CDR2 (germline): ENHRY, SYGVKD. The CDR3 sequence is CAISERGVGLWLAGARWNTDTQYF. The CDR3 DNA reads as TGTGCCATCAGTGAGCGGGGTGTTGGACTTTGGCTTGCGGGAGCCCGTTGGAACACAGATACGCAGTATTTT.

The genes are TRBV2 and TRBJ2-6, with D maybe TRBD2 (5 bases). V gave up 4 bases and J gave up 4 bases, with 14 bases separating them. The CDR3 consists of 16 residues. Germline V gene sequence: CDR1 SNHLY, CDR2 FYNNEI. CDR3 region: CASSVTAADGANVLTF. The CDR3 coding sequence is TGTGCCAGCAGTGTTACAGCGGCAGACGGGGCCAACGTCCTGACTTTC.

The CDR3 sequence is CASSPFAAGELFF. CDR3 nucleotides: TGCGCCAGCTCCCCGTTCGCGGCCGGGGAGCTGTTTTTT. The genes are TRBV5-1 and TRBJ2-2; no reliable D call. The V end lost 7 bases, the J end lost 6 bases, and 13 bases lay between the germline ends. Germline V lookup: CDR1 SGHRS, CDR2 YFSETQ. The CDR3 runs to 13 residues.

This chain connects TRBV10-3 to TRBJ2-2; 7 bases are a match to TRBD2. The CDR3 extends over 14 amino acids. Germline CDR1 reads ENHRY; CDR2 reads SYGVKD. The V gene end was trimmed by 8 bases and the J gene end by 3 bases; junction bases not matched to a gene: 6. The CDR3 protein is CAIGELADTGELFF. CDR3 DNA: TGTGCCATCGGAGAGCTAGCGGACACCGGGGAGCTGTTTTTT.